This TCR beta chain was documented in a study of monozygotic twins with inflammatory bowel disease. Regarding this clonotype: Antigen unknown.

Both TCRalpha and TCRbeta cDNA were subjected to two nested PCRs lasting around 15 and 9 cycles. After re-calling the 5' RACE reads, TCRdb lists one entry per CDR3 protein, DNA absent. Here the sample table reports around 450,000 distinct CDR3 sequences. Points from the study as a whole: Subtypes among T cells remained indistinguishable. Results did not support any single strong IBD-associated signal or clonotype.

The sequenced sample was blood. This TCR derives from a human donor with ulcerative colitis or Crohn's disease, or a healthy co-twin of an affected twin (not recorded which).

CDR3 sequence reads: CASQLGPGEQYF. The gene calls are TRBV7-2 and TRBJ2-7; TCRdb outputs TRBD2, but without DNA this stays unchecked. Per the germline V gene, CDR1 is SGHTA and CDR2 is FQGNSA. The CDR3 is 12 amino acids.